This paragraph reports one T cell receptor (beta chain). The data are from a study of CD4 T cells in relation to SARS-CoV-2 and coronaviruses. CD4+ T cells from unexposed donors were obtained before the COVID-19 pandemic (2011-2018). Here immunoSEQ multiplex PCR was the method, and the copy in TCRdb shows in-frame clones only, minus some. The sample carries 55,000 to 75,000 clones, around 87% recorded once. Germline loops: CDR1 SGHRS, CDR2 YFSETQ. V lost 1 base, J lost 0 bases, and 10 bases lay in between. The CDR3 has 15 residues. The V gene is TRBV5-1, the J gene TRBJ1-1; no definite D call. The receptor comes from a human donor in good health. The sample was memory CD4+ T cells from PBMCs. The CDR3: CASSLNLGLNTEAFF. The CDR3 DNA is TGCGCCAGCAGCTTGAATCTGGGGTTGAACACTGAAGCTTTCTTT.